Listed below are T cell receptor beta chains from one sample, sequenced in a study of metastatic and nonmetastatic thyroid tumors. Using MiXCR, TCRdb re-called clones from the PCR reads. Of about 18,000 clones in the sample, 34% are singletons; the top ten hold about 9%. Sequencing was carried out using tumor tissue. The receptors derive from a male donor with papillary thyroid cancer or a benign thyroid nodule (not recorded which). Some clones in this sample may be carry-over from other donors' samples. CDR3s include the opening cysteine and the closing phenylalanine or tryptophan. The order of the fields is clone size, D gene, V gene, J gene, CDR3 DNA, CDR3 protein. A D gene is named only where the DNA matches it firmly. Clone size is stated in some rows and not others, as once, few, many or a class when expanded.

>-|-|TRBV6-4|TRBJ1-5
TGTGCCAGCAGTGACTTTGGTCCCGCCAATCAGCCCCAGCATTTT
CASSDFGPANQPQHF
>-|TRBD1|TRBV6-1|TRBJ2-2
TGTGCCAGCAACCACCCGGGACAGGGAAACACCGGGGAGCTGTTTTTT
CASNHPGQGNTGELFF
>-|-|TRBV20-1|TRBJ1-2
TGCAGTGCCAGGCCCGTCCGTCACTATGGCTACACCTTC
CSARPVRHYGYTF
>-|-|TRBV5-1|TRBJ2-7
TGCGCCAGCAGCACACGGCAGGGGACAACCTACGAGCAGTACTTC
CASSTRQGTTYEQYF
>many|TRBD1|TRBV5-4|TRBJ2-7
TGTGCCAGCACCCGACAGGGTTCCTACGAGCAGTACTTC
CASTRQGSYEQYF
>many|TRBD2|TRBV5-1|TRBJ2-3
TGCGCCAGCAGCTCTGAGAGACTAGCGGGATCAGATACGCAGTATTTT
CASSSERLAGSDTQYF
>-|TRBD1|TRBV7-8|TRBJ1-5
TGTGCCAGCATCTTAGGGACAGTTGATAGCTATCAGCCCCAGCATTTT
CASILGTVDSYQPQHF
>few|-|TRBV6-1|TRBJ2-3
TGTGCCAGCAGTGAGGACAAGAATAGCACAGATACGCAGTATTTT
CASSEDKNSTDTQYF
>medium-sized|TRBD2|TRBV28|TRBJ2-3
TGTGCCAGCAGTCGCTTGGGACTAGCGGGAGTAGATACGCAGTATTTT
CASSRLGLAGVDTQYF
>many|TRBD1|TRBV4-1|TRBJ1-1
TGCGCCAGCAGCCCCGGGACAGACATGAACACTGAAGCTTTCTTT
CASSPGTDMNTEAFF
>medium-sized|TRBD1|TRBV29-1|TRBJ2-7
TGCAGCGCCCTTGAGGGGACAGGGGGCTTCAACGAGCAGTACTTC
CSALEGTGGFNEQYF
>once|-|TRBV27|TRBJ2-2
TGTGCCAGCAGTTTTCTGGGTGTCCACACCGGGGAGCTGTTTTTT
CASSFLGVHTGELFF
>many|-|TRBV30|TRBJ2-5
TGTGCCTGGAGGCAGGAGGGGTCAGAGACCCAGTACTTC
CAWRQEGSETQYF
>many|TRBD1|TRBV9|TRBJ1-3
TGTGCCAGCGGGCGGGACAGCGGAAACACCATATATTTT
CASGRDSGNTIYF
>-|-|TRBV28|TRBJ2-2
TGTGCCAGCACTTCAAGGCTATCGAACACCGGGGAGCTGTTTTTT
CASTSRLSNTGELFF
>few|TRBD1|TRBV6-1|TRBJ2-7
TGTGCCAGCAGTTTGGGGCAGGGGGCCGAGCAGTACTTC
CASSLGQGAEQYF
>-|TRBD1|TRBV5-1|TRBJ1-3
TGCGCCAGCAGATCAGGGGGCGCAAATCTGTCTGGAAACACCATATATTTT
CASRSGGANLSGNTIYF
>few|TRBD1|TRBV2|TRBJ1-5
TGTGCCAGCAGGCCCGGGACAGAGAGTCTTCCCCAGCATTTT
CASRPGTESLPQHF
>many|TRBD1|TRBV20-1|TRBJ1-5
TGCAGTGCCGACAGGGGCAGCAATCAGCCCCAGCATTTT
CSADRGSNQPQHF
>few|-|TRBV6-1|TRBJ2-5
TGTGCCAGCAGGGCCCGGACAGGTGGCGCAGGGGGGGATACCCAGTACTTC
CASRARTGGAGGDTQYF
>few|-|TRBV2|TRBJ1-6
TGTGCCGGCAGTCGGGCACAGGTTAACAATTCACCCCTCCACTTT
CAGSRAQVNNSPLHF
>-|-|TRBV7-2|TRBJ2-7
TGTGCCAGTGGGGAGTTCCCCTACGAGCAGTACTTC
CASGEFPYEQYF
>few|-|TRBV6-1|TRBJ2-5
TGTGCCAGCAGGGCCACGGAACAGACCCAGTACTTC
CASRATEQTQYF
>many|-|TRBV9|TRBJ2-3
TGTGCCAGCAGCCGGGACCAAACTAGCACAGATACGCAGTATTTT
CASSRDQTSTDTQYF
>few|-|TRBV6-1|TRBJ2-1
TGTGCCAGCAGTCCCGGCAGTTTATCCTACAATGAGCAGTTCTTC
CASSPGSLSYNEQFF
>-|-|TRBV5-1|TRBJ2-7
TGCGCCAGCGCTCCCGTGGGGGAAGGCTACGAGCAGTACTTC
CASAPVGEGYEQYF
>-|-|TRBV7-9|TRBJ2-3
TGTGCCAGCAGCTTAGATGTAAGGACAGATACGCAGTATTTT
CASSLDVRTDTQYF
>few|TRBD1|TRBV6-1|TRBJ2-7
TGTGCCAGCAGTGAAGTCGGGACAGCATGGTACTTC
CASSEVGTAWYF
>many|-|TRBV4-2|TRBJ2-1
TGTGCCAGCAGCCAAGATTGGGCAGCCTACAATGAGCAGTTCTTC
CASSQDWAAYNEQFF
>-|-|TRBV5-1|TRBJ2-5
TGTGCCAGCAGCGCCTCCGCTGGGGTAGCTGGAGTGGGAGGCCAGTACTTC
CASSASAGVAGVGGQYF
>medium-sized|-|TRBV6-4|TRBJ1-2
TGTGCCAGCAGTGTCAGGCCCATTAACTATGGCTACACCTTC
CASSVRPINYGYTF
>few|TRBD2|TRBV20-1|TRBJ2-7
TGCAGTGCGGGGGTGCGGGAGGGGTCCTACGAGCAGTACTTC
CSAGVREGSYEQYF
>large|-|TRBV27|TRBJ1-6
TGTGCCAGCAGTTTACAGTTAGTCAGTTCACCCCTCCACTTT
CASSLQLVSSPLHF
>few|TRBD2|TRBV6-1|TRBJ2-2
TGTGCCAGCAGTGCACTAGCGGGAGGTGACACCGGGGAGCTGTTTTTT
CASSALAGGDTGELFF
>many|-|TRBV11-2|TRBJ2-1
TGTGCCAGCAGCCGGGTTCGCAATGAGCAGTTCTTC
CASSRVRNEQFF
>-|TRBD2|TRBV27|TRBJ2-3
TGTGCCAGCAGTTGGACCGGACTAGCGGGGGGGTATACGCAGTATTTT
CASSWTGLAGGYTQYF
>-|TRBD1|TRBV20-1|TRBJ1-4
TGCAGTGCCGTTGGCAGGGGGCGCGAAAAACTGTTTTTT
CSAVGRGREKLFF
>many|-|TRBV6-1|TRBJ2-7
TGTGCCAGCAGCCATAGGGGGGGGGACAAGGAATACGAGCAGTACTTC
CASSHRGGDKEYEQYF
>-|TRBD1|TRBV12-3/TRBV12-4|TRBJ2-1
TGTGCCAGCTCGTGCGTGGGACAGGGAATCTGGGAGCAGTTCTTC
CASSCVGQGIWEQFF
>-|TRBD2|TRBV7-2|TRBJ2-3
TGTGCCAGCAGCCGCCGTGTGGGTAGCGGGAGGGCCGAGGTAGATACGCAGTATTTT
CASSRRVGSGRAEVDTQYF
>medium-sized|-|TRBV20-1|TRBJ1-6
TGCAGTGCTAGGGCGGGACGGGATAATTCACCCCTCCACTTT
CSARAGRDNSPLHF
>-|-|TRBV4-1|TRBJ2-6
TGCGCCAGCAGCCAATTAGGGGAACTAACTGGGGCCGACGTCCTGACTTTC
CASSQLGELTGADVLTF
>-|-|TRBV20-1|TRBJ1-5
TGCAGTCCAGACAAGCGAGGTTACAATCAGCCCCAGCATTTT
CSPDKRGYNQPQHF
>-|-|TRBV7-8|TRBJ1-1
TGTGCCAGCAGCTTAATCAGGGTTAGGGACACTGAAGCTTTCTTT
CASSLIRVRDTEAFF
>-|-|TRBV20-1|TRBJ1-4
TGCAGTGCTGTCAGGGCGTGTAAAGAGAAACTGTTTTTT
CSAVRACKEKLFF
>medium-sized|-|TRBV10-2|TRBJ2-7
TGCGCCAGCAGTGGGACTTCCCTGCCCGAGCAGTACTTC
CASSGTSLPEQYF
>-|TRBD2|TRBV5-1|TRBJ2-2
TGCGCCAGCGGGAGCGGGAGCAAGGGGGAGCTGTTTTTT
CASGSGSKGELFF
>-|TRBD2|TRBV6-1|TRBJ2-3
TGTGCCAGCAGTGAACTAGCGGGGGGAGATACGCAGTATTTT
CASSELAGGDTQYF
>-|-|TRBV18|TRBJ1-1
TGTGCCAGCTCTCTTTCAGGGACCATTTTGAACACTGAAGCTTTCTTT
CASSLSGTILNTEAFF
>few|TRBD1|TRBV6-5|TRBJ2-2
TGTGCCAGCAGTTCCGACAGGGGATTTAACACCGGGGAGCTGTTTTTT
CASSSDRGFNTGELFF
>few|-|TRBV7-2|TRBJ2-5
TGTGCCAGCAGCTTTTCGGAGACCCAGTACTTC
CASSFSETQYF